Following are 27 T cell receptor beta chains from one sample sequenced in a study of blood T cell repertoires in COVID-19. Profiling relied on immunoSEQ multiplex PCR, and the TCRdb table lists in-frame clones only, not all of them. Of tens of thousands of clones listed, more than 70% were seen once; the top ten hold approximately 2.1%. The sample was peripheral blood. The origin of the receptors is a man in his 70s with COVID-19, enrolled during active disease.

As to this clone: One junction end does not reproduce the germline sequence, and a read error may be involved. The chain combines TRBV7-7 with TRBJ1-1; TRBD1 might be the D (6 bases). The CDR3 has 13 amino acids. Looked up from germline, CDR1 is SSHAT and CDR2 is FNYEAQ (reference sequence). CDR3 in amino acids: CASSPGVGTEAFF. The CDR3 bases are TGTGCTAGCAGCCCAGGGGTCGGAACTGAAGCTTTCTTT.

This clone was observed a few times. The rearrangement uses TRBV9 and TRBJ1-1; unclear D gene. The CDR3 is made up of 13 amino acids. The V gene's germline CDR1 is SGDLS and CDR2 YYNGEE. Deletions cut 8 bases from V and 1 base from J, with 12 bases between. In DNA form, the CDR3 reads TGTGCCAGTTCTTGGGCAGGGAACACTGAAGCTTTCTTT. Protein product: CASSWAGNTEAFF.

In nucleotides, the CDR3 is TGTGCCAGCAGCTCTAGCGGGAGGGCCCCTTACGAGCAGTACTTC. This codes for CASSSSGRAPYEQYF. The V gene is TRBV6-2 or TRBV6-3, the J gene TRBJ2-7, with 12 bases that match TRBD2. In germline, CDR1 is MNHEY, CDR2 SVGEGT. The CDR3 runs to 15 residues. V lost 6 bases to trimming and J lost 4 bases; unmatched junction nucleotides: 7.

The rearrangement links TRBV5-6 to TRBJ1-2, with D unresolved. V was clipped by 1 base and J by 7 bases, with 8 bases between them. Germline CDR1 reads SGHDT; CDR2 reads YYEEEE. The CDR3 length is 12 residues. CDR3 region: CASSLWSGGYTF. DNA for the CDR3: TGTGCCAGCAGCTTGTGGTCGGGTGGCTACACCTTC.

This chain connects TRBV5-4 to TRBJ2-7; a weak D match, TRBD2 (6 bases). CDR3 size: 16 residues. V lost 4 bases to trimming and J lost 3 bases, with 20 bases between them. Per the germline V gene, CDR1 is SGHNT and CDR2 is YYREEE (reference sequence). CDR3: CASSAGRGGASYEQYF. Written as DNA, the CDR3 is TGTGCCAGCAGCGCCGGAAGGGGAGGTGCTAGCTACGAGCAGTACTTC.

CDR3 DNA: TGTGCCAGCAGCTTGGGCGGGACGGACTATGGCTACACCTTC. The encoded protein is CASSLGGTDYGYTF. The chain couples TRBV5-8 to TRBJ1-2; a possible D gene is TRBD1 (5 bases). From germline, CDR1 is SGHTS and CDR2 YDEGEE. Trimming removed 0 bases from V and 3 bases from J, with 9 bases in between. There are 14 residues in the CDR3.

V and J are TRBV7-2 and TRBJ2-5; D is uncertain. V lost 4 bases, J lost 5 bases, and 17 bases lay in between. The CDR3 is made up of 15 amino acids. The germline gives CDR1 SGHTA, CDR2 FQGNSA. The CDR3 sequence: CASSSDWHSLETQYF. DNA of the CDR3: TGTGCCAGCAGCTCAGATTGGCATTCCTTGGAGACCCAGTACTTC.

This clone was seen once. As DNA, the CDR3 is TGTGCCAGCAGTTACGGGCAGCCCATAACTGAAGCTTTCTTT. This translates into CASSYGQPITEAFF. This chain uses TRBV6-5 with TRBJ1-1, with no clear D. The germline V and J ends were trimmed by 2 bases and 5 bases, with 12 bases remaining between them. CDR3 length equals 14 residues. The V gene's germline CDR1 is MNHEY and CDR2 SVGAGI.

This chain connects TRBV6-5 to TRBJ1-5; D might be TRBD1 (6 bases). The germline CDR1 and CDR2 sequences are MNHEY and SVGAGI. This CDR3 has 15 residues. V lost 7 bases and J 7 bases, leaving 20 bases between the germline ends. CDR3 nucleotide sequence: TGTGCCAGCAACCCAAGGGGGGGCGCCGGACAGCCCCAGCATTTT. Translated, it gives CASNPRGGAGQPQHF.

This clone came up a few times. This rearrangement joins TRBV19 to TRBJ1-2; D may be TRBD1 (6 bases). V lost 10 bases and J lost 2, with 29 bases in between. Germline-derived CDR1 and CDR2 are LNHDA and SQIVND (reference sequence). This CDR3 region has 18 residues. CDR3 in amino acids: CATKLSLISGAGNYGYTF. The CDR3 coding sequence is TGTGCCACCAAACTATCCCTGATATCAGGGGCCGGGAACTATGGCTACACCTTC.

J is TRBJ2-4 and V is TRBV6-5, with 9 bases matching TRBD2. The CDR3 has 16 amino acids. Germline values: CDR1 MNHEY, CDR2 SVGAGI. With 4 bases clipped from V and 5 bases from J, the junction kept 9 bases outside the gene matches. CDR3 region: CASSSLAGGSQNIQYF. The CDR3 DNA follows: TGTGCCAGCAGTTCCTTGGCGGGAGGGTCCCAAAACATTCAGTACTTC.

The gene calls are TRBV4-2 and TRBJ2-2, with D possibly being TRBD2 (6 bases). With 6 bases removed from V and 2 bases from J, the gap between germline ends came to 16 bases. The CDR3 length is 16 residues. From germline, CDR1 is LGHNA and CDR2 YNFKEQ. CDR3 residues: CASRPLLARNTGELFF. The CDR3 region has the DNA TGTGCCAGCAGACCCCTTCTAGCGCGAAACACCGGGGAGCTGTTTTTT.

Here the CDR3 reads CASGLTSGIGSYEQYF. The DNA of the CDR3 is TGTGCTAGTGGTTTGACTAGCGGGATAGGGTCCTACGAGCAGTACTTC. The V gene is TRBV12-5, the J gene TRBJ2-7; 10 bases align to TRBD2. V shed 2 bases, J shed 1 base, and the junction held 5 bases outside the gene matches. CDR1 and CDR2 from the germline V gene are LGHNT and FRNRAP. The CDR3 runs 16 residues.

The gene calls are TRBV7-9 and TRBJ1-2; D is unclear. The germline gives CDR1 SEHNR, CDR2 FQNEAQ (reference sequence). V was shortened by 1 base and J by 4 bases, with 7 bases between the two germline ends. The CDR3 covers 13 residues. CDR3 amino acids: CASSLEWAYGYTF. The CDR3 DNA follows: TGTGCCAGCAGCTTAGAATGGGCCTATGGCTACACCTTC.

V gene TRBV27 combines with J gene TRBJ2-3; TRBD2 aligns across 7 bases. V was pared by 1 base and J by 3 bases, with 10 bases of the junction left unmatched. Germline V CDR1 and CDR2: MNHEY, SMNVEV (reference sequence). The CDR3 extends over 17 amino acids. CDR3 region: CASSLFRGGSKTDTQYF. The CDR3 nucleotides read TGTGCCAGCAGTTTATTTCGGGGCGGGAGTAAAACAGATACGCAGTATTTT.

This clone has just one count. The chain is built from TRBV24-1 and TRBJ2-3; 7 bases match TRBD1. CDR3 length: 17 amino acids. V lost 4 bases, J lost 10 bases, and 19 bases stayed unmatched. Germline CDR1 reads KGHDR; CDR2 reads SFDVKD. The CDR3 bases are TGTGCCACCAGTGACCCACCGACAGGGTCACGGAAAGTTCCGCAGTATTTT. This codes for CATSDPPTGSRKVPQYF.

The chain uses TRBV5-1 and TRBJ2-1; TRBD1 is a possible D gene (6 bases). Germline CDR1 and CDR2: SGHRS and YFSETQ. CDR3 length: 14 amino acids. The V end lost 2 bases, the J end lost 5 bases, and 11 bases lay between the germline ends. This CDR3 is CASSFRQADNEQFF. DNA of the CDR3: TGCGCCAGCAGCTTTCGACAGGCTGACAATGAGCAGTTCTTC.

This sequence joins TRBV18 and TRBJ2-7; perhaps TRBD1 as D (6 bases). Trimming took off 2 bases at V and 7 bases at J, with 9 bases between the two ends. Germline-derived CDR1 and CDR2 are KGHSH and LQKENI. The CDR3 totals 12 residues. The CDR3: CASSPGQREQYF. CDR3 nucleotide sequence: TGTGCCAGCTCACCAGGACAGCGAGAGCAGTACTTC.

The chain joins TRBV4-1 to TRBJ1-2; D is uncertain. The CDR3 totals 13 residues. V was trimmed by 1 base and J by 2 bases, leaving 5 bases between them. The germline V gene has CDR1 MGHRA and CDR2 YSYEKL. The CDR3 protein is CASSQARNYGYTF. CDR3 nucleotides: TGCGCCAGCAGCCAAGCCAGGAACTATGGCTACACCTTC.

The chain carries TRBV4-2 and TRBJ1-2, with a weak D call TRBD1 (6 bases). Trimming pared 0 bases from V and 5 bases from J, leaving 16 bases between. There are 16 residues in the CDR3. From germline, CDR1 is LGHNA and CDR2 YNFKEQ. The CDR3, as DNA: TGTGCCAGCAGCCAAGATAGAAGGGACACGGGGTATGGCTACACCTTC. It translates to CASSQDRRDTGYGYTF.

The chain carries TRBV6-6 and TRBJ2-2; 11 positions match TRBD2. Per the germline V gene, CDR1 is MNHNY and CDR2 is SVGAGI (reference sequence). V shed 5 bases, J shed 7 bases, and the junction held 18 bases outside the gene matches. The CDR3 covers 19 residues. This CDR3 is CASSQYGRGLAGGFGELFF. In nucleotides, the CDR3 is TGTGCCAGCAGTCAATACGGCAGGGGTCTAGCGGGAGGCTTCGGGGAGCTGTTTTTT.

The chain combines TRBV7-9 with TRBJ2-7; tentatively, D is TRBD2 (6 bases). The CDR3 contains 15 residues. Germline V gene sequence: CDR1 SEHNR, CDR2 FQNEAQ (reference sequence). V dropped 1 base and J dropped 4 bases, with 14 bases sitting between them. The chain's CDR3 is CASSLDNQGGYEQYF. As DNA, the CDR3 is TGTGCCAGCAGCTTAGACAACCAGGGAGGATACGAGCAGTACTTC.

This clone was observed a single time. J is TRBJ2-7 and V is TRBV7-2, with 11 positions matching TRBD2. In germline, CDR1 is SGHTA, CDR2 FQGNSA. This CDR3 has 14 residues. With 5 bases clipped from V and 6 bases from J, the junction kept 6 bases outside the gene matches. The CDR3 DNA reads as TGTGCCAGCAGCACTATTCTAGCGGGAGGCGAGCAGTACTTC. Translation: CASSTILAGGEQYF.

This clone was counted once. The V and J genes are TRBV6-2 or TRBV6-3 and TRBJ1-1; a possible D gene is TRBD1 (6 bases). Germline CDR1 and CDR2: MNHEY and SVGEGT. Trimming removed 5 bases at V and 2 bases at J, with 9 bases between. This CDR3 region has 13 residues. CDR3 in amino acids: CASSTGLNTEAFF. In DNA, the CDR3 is TGTGCCAGCAGTACAGGGTTAAACACTGAAGCTTTCTTT.

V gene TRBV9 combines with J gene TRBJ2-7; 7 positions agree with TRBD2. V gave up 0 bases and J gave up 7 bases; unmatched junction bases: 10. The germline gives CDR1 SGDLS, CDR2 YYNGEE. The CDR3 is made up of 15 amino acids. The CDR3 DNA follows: TGTGCCAGCAGCGTAGATTCGGGGCGGGAGCGGGAGCAGTACTTC. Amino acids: CASSVDSGREREQYF.

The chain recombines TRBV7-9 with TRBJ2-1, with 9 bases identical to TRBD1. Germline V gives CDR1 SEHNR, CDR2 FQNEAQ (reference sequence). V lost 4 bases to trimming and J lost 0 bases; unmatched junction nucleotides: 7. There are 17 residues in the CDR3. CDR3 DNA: TGTGCCAGCAGCTCGTTACAGGGGGCAAACTCCTACAATGAGCAGTTCTTC. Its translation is CASSSLQGANSYNEQFF.

DNA of the CDR3: TGTGCCAGTTCCCGGACAGGGGGAAATGAAAAACTGTTTTTT. Translating gives CASSRTGGNEKLFF. V is TRBV27 and J is TRBJ1-4; 10 bases are a match to TRBD1. Trimming at V came to 9 bases and at J to 5 bases, leaving 6 bases not matched to a gene. This CDR3 spans 14 amino acids. The germline CDR1 and CDR2 sequences are MNHEY and SMNVEV (reference sequence).